This T cell receptor (beta chain) came from a study of shared clonotypes between healthy human individuals. Repertoires were generated with immunoSEQ multiplex PCR, while TCRdb's copy carries only in-frame clones and drops some. Of millions of clones detected, roughly nine tenths appear once; the ten largest clones hold over 0.12%. The sequencing input was naive CD4+ T cells sorted from blood. Subset indicated: CD45RA+ positively selected. This receptor was obtained from a man aged 18-30 years in good health.

Here the CDR3 reads CASSQVHSGLNEQFF. In DNA, the CDR3 is TGTGCCAGCAGCCAAGTCCATAGCGGGTTAAATGAGCAGTTCTTC. The chain combines TRBV7-2 with TRBJ2-1; TRBD2 agrees at 7 bases. The trim removed 5 bases at V and 7 bases at J, leaving 11 bases unmatched. The length of the CDR3 is 15 residues. Looked up from germline, CDR1 is SGHTA and CDR2 is FQGNSA.